This passage covers 24 T cell receptor beta chains from one sample sequenced in a study of blood T cell repertoires in COVID-19. The assay was immunoSEQ multiplex PCR, and TCRdb's table has in-frame clones only and misses some. The sample comprises roughly 190,000 clones, less than 90% of which are singletons, and about 14% rests with the top ten. Sample: peripheral blood. These receptors all come from a woman in her 70s with COVID-19, enrolled during active disease.

The chain has TRBV4-1 and TRBJ1-1; no clear D gene. Between the trimmed V and J ends, which lost 2 bases and 2 bases, there was a span of 6 bases. CDR1 and CDR2 from the germline V gene are MGHRA and YSYEKL. The CDR3 totals 13 residues. CDR3 amino acids: CASSQSFNTEAFF. The CDR3 nucleotides read TGCGCCAGCAGCCAATCATTCAACACTGAAGCTTTCTTT.

On this clone: Lacking the conserved final phenylalanine or tryptophan, this CDR3 likely reflects a read error. No DNA is shown, since the ends of the CDR3 on it are uncertain; the CDR3 is the one TCRdb lists. V and J are TRBV20-1 and TRBJ1-1; whether TRBD1, the table's D call, matches the DNA was not checked. The germline CDR1 and CDR2 sequences are DFQATT and SNEGSKA (reference sequence). The CDR3 has 11 residues if both end residues are counted. CDR3 region: CSARGGQGAGD.

The genes are TRBV27 and TRBJ1-2; the D gene is possibly TRBD1 (5 bases). Trimming shortened V by 0 bases and J by 4 bases, and 12 bases separated the two germline ends. From germline, CDR1 is MNHEY and CDR2 SMNVEV (reference sequence). The CDR3 extends over 15 amino acids. In DNA, the CDR3 is TGTGCCAGCAGTTTATCACCCGACAGAAGCTATGGCTACACCTTC. This translates into CASSLSPDRSYGYTF.

This clone was seen once. A junction boundary mismatches the germline segment, possibly from a read error. J is TRBJ2-1 and V is TRBV7-7; TRBD1 aligns across 9 bases. Germline V lookup: CDR1 SSHAT, CDR2 FNYEAQ (reference sequence). The CDR3 is 12 residues long. The CDR3 loop reads CASSSGQGEQFF. CDR3 DNA sequence: TGTGCTAGCAGCTCGGGACAGGGTGAGCAGTTCTTC.

The V call is TRBV28, the J call TRBJ2-3; 10 positions agree with TRBD1. The germline V gene encodes CDR1 MDHEN and CDR2 SYDVKM. The ends lost 2 bases at V and 3 bases at J; junction bases unmatched: 8. This CDR3 comprises 17 residues. CDR3 protein: CASSLDGGQGRTDTQYF. The CDR3 nucleotides are TGTGCCAGCAGTTTAGATGGGGGACAGGGGAGGACAGATACGCAGTATTTT.

The chain uses TRBV7-9 and TRBJ2-1; TRBD2 matches 13 bases. Germline-derived CDR1 and CDR2 are SEHNR and FQNEAQ (reference sequence). This CDR3 has 15 amino acids. The trim removed 8 bases at V and 7 bases at J, leaving 8 bases unmatched. The CDR3 coding sequence is TGTGCCAGCCGGAGGACTAGCGGGAGTGTAAATGAGCAGTTCTTC. Translated, it gives CASRRTSGSVNEQFF.

The count of this clone is one. The chain joins TRBV19 to TRBJ2-1; 8 bases match TRBD2. J lost 6 bases, V lost 3 bases, and 4 bases had no gene match. This CDR3 has 14 residues. Germline V gene data show CDR1 as LNHDA and CDR2 as SQIVND (reference sequence). CDR3 protein: CASSIALAGNEQFF. The CDR3 DNA sequence: TGTGCCAGTAGTATCGCCCTAGCGGGCAATGAGCAGTTCTTC.

The rearrangement uses TRBV6-2 or TRBV6-3 and TRBJ1-2, with D unclear. Trimming cost V 3 bases and J 2 bases, with 7 bases left between them. The CDR3 is 13 amino acids. Germline V CDR1 and CDR2: MNHEY, SVGEGT. As DNA, the CDR3 is TGTGCCAGCAGTTATCGGGAGAACTATGGCTACACCTTC. Protein product: CASSYRENYGYTF.

This clone appeared once. This sequence joins TRBV3-1 (or the pseudogene TRBV3-2) and TRBJ2-2; TRBD2 matches at 12 bases. In germline, CDR1 is LGHDT, CDR2 YNNKEL (reference sequence). The CDR3 is 17 residues long. With V trimmed by 2 bases and J by 1 base, 2 bases remained unmatched. As DNA, the CDR3 is TGTGCCAGCAGCCAACCACTAGCGGGAGGGAACACCGGGGAGCTGTTTTTT. Amino acid sequence: CASSQPLAGGNTGELFF.

The chain has TRBV19 and TRBJ2-5; 11 bases map to TRBD1. This CDR3 has 15 residues. Germline V gives CDR1 LNHDA, CDR2 SQIVND (reference sequence). V trimming: 1 base; J trimming: 4 bases; junction bases outside the gene matches: 2. CDR3 loop: CASSIGGQGGETQYF. DNA of the CDR3: TGTGCCAGTAGTATAGGGGGACAGGGGGGAGAGACCCAGTACTTC.

This clone was picked up one time. The J gene is TRBJ1-1, the V gene TRBV11-2; 9 bases map to TRBD1. This CDR3 comprises 13 residues. Germline CDR1 SGHAT, CDR2 FQNNGV. V lost 2 bases and J lost 6; bases outside the gene matches: 1. The CDR3 region is CASSLYRGPEAFF. CDR3 sequence (DNA): TGTGCCAGCAGCTTATACAGGGGGCCTGAAGCTTTCTTT.

This clone was seen a single time. The chain uses TRBV27 and TRBJ2-3, with D tentatively TRBD2 (6 bases). Germline-derived CDR1 and CDR2 are MNHEY and SMNVEV (reference sequence). The CDR3 covers 13 residues. V was trimmed by 5 bases and J by 4 bases, leaving 10 bases between them. In DNA, the CDR3 is TGTGCCAGCAGTGAGACTAGGGCAGATACGCAGTATTTT. It encodes CASSETRADTQYF.

This chain uses TRBV5-4 with TRBJ1-1; maybe TRBD1 (5 bases). CDR1 is SGHNT, CDR2 YYREEE, per germline (reference sequence). The V gene lost 0 bases and the J gene lost 4 bases, with 10 bases spanning the gap. This CDR3 has 14 residues. CDR3 nucleotide sequence: TGTGCCAGCAGCTTGGAAGGGGTAGGCACTGAAGCTTTCTTT. Translating it yields CASSLEGVGTEAFF.

The chain carries TRBV7-7 and TRBJ2-5; 11 nucleotides line up with TRBD1. V gave up 4 bases and J gave up 5 bases; unmatched junction bases: 3. The CDR3 consists of 14 residues. Looked up from germline, CDR1 is SSHAT and CDR2 is FNYEAQ (reference sequence). CDR3 loop: CASSSGTGGETQYF. As DNA, the CDR3 is TGTGCCAGCAGCTCCGGGACAGGGGGGGAGACCCAGTACTTC.

The chain combines TRBV12-3 or TRBV12-4 with TRBJ2-7; tentative D call: TRBD1 (6 bases). V was clipped by 6 bases and J by 1 base, with 10 bases between them. The CDR3 totals 13 residues. The CDR3 protein is CASSRGGSYEQYF. CDR3 in DNA: TGTGCCAGCAGCCGAGGGGGTTCCTACGAGCAGTACTTC.

In the case of this clone: This specimen includes other DNA sequences encoding the same CDR3. This chain connects TRBV10-1 to TRBJ2-5, with D possibly being TRBD2 (6 bases). V lost 2 bases and J 5 bases, leaving 42 bases between the germline ends. CDR1 WNHNN and CDR2 SYGVQD come from the germline V gene (reference sequence). The CDR3 has 24 residues. CDR3 amino acids: CASSEVLSLFLHSGGVCVFETQYF. For the CDR3, the DNA is TGCGCCAGCAGTGAGGTCTTGTCCCTGTTCTTGCATTCCGGGGGTGTGTGCGTATTTGAGACCCAGTACTTC.

This chain joins TRBV5-1 and TRBJ1-1, with 8 bases lining up with TRBD1. The CDR3 consists of 13 residues. J was trimmed by 5 bases and V by 3 bases; bases with no gene match: 3. Germline values: CDR1 SGHRS, CDR2 YFSETQ. CDR3 amino acids: CASSSQGGTEAFF. CDR3 nucleotide sequence: TGCGCCAGCAGCTCACAGGGGGGGACTGAAGCTTTCTTT.

CDR3 in DNA: TGCAGCGTTGAGAGTTTGGGTTGGACACCCCCGTTGGAAGAGCAGTACGTC. This translates into CSVESLGWTPPLEEQYV. This rearrangement joins TRBV29-1 to TRBJ2-7; TRBD1 is a possible D gene (5 bases). Germline V gene lookup returns CDR1 SQVTM and CDR2 ANQGSEA. V lost 3 bases to trimming and J lost 7 bases, with 28 bases between them. CDR3 length equals 17 residues.

V gene TRBV7-3 combines with J gene TRBJ2-1; D may be TRBD2 (5 bases). CDR3 size: 16 residues. Trimming removed 5 bases from V and 6 bases from J, with 20 bases in between. The germline gives CDR1 SGHTA, CDR2 FQGTGA. The CDR3 bases are TGTGCCAGCAGCCCGGTTTTATACTCGGGAACCAATGAGCAGTTCTTC. Amino acid sequence: CASSPVLYSGTNEQFF.

The chain recombines TRBV5-6 with TRBJ1-4; the D gene is possibly TRBD1 (5 bases). This CDR3 is 15 amino acids long. V was clipped by 1 base and J by 0 bases, with 7 bases between them. The V gene's germline CDR1 is SGHDT and CDR2 YYEEEE. Here the CDR3 reads CASSLRQTTNEKLFF. The CDR3 region has the DNA TGTGCCAGCAGCTTGAGACAGACAACTAATGAAAAACTGTTTTTT.

This chain uses TRBV19 with TRBJ1-5; the match to TRBD1 covers 10 bases. V was clipped by 3 bases and J by 11 bases; unmatched bases: 1. Germline V CDR1 and CDR2: LNHDA, SQIVND (reference sequence). This CDR3 has 12 residues. CDR3 DNA sequence: TGTGCCAGTAGTATTGGACAGGGGGCCCAGCATTTT. This translates into CASSIGQGAQHF.

This chain uses TRBV28 with TRBJ1-2; D might be TRBD1 (5 bases). CDR1 MDHEN and CDR2 SYDVKM come from the germline V gene. V was clipped by 11 bases and J by 3 bases, with 10 bases between them. The CDR3 is 11 residues long. Here the CDR3 reads CAGGTDYGYTF. In nucleotides, the CDR3 is TGTGCCGGCGGGACGGACTATGGCTACACCTTC.

This sequence joins TRBV19 and TRBJ2-3, with D possibly matching TRBD1 (6 bases). Germline V gene sequence: CDR1 LNHDA, CDR2 SQIVND (reference sequence). V lost 7 bases and J 4 bases, leaving 15 bases between the germline ends. The CDR3 is 14 residues long. CDR3 protein: CASTKGVTADTQYF. The DNA of the CDR3 is TGTGCCAGTACGAAGGGGGTTACCGCAGATACGCAGTATTTT.

J is TRBJ2-1 and V is TRBV10-2, with D possibly matching TRBD2 (5 bases). Trimming left V 3 bases short and J 1 base short, with 10 bases between. The CDR3 has 15 amino acids. Germline V gene data show CDR1 as WSHSY and CDR2 as SAAADI. The CDR3 loop reads CASSEARGSYNEQFF. The CDR3 DNA reads TGCGCCAGCAGTGAAGCCCGGGGTTCCTACAATGAGCAGTTCTTC.